The clone carrying this T cell receptor (beta chain) was counted a few times. Its antigen remains unknown. Germline CDR1 is DFQATT and CDR2 is SNEGSKA (reference sequence). The CDR3 spans 15 residues. The V gene end was trimmed by 0 bases and the J gene end by 3 bases; junction bases not matched to a gene: 6. The source of the sample is a study of T-cell reconstitution after alpha-beta-depleted transplantation in children. Study-level results: After transplant, at about two months, alpha-beta T cells were reportedly derived from several hundred expanded graft clones. Among T cells one year after transplant, newly produced cells accounted for most counts and diversity.

Construction of the TCRbeta library involved unique molecular identifiers. TCRdb analysed the PCR reads with MiXCR anew, one entry per CDR3 protein. The sample consists of 200,000 to 300,000 distinct CDR3 sequences, 20% to 30% of them appearing once. The source of this sequence is a female patient aged 2 to 10 who had a stem cell transplant for congenital amegakaryocytic thrombocytopenia, so the T cells may come from the graft donor. Sequencing was performed on PBMCs, mostly from graft donor cells, taken 360 days after TCRalphabeta/CD19-depleted stem cell transplant. The gene calls are TRBV20-1 and TRBJ1-1; 8 nucleotides agree with TRBD1. Here the CDR3 reads CSARDRTGKYTEAFF. CDR3 nucleotides: TGCAGTGCTAGAGATCGGACAGGGAAGTACACTGAAGCTTTCTTT.